This T cell receptor beta chain was captured by sequencing in a study of post-analysis software for immune sequencing data (dated by TCRdb to between 2014 and 2017). Describing the broader study: Disease courses on record covered relapsing-remitting, secondary progressive and progressive-relapsing multiple sclerosis, though some patients had no subtype annotation. Patient repertoires were compared against around 10 previously published healthy control repertoires from donors aged about 6 to 25 years. A subset of samples was prepared in parallel using single-end sample barcoding, then pooled and co-amplified after Illumina adapter ligation.

With respect to this clonotype: The specificity of this receptor is unknown. Within one base of it there is no much larger clone, and no base qualities were kept.

Receptor amplification or capture employed PCR. The run used an Illumina HiSeq 2500. To reduce PCR and sequencing biases, unique molecular identifiers were incorporated into the TCR beta cDNA libraries. Roughly 0.5 million cDNA molecules were obtained per 1 to 10 million input T cells, so each molecule approximated one T cell. The patient libraries were prepared and sequenced with the same protocol used for the earlier healthy control dataset. Within a given batch, samples were prepared together, multiplexed and sequenced on the same HiSeq lane. Per the authors' processing: Raw barcoded reads were processed with MIGEC, and single-read molecular identifier groups were discarded before consensus assembly and CDR3 extraction. Clonotype tables were post-analysed with VDJtools, and diversity was normalized by down-sampling all datasets to the smallest sample size. Repertoire overlap clustering matched CDR3 amino acid but not nucleotide sequences to correct batch-related cross-sample contamination. TCRdb itself trimmed the public reads at Q25 with fastp, ran MiXCR and retained productive beta chains. Records with the same CDR3 protein are collapsed into one entry carrying the most frequent genes and DNA. What appears here as the V and J calls and clone size reflects TCRdb's work, not the paper's. The sample data list about 540,000 distinct CDR3 sequences, and 30% to 40% of these were observed just once. Around 6% of the sample goes to the ten largest clones.

Trimming takes 8 bases off V and 4 bases off J; junction bases not matched to a gene: 8. The CDR3 covers 14 residues, taking in both the cysteine and the phenylalanine. The entry retains the CDR3 DNA only, 42 bases that are in frame from base 1. To demonstrate the VDJtools post-analysis software, the study profiled TCR beta repertoires from the peripheral blood of approximately twelve young patients with multiple sclerosis. The multiple sclerosis patients were children and adolescents between roughly 6 and 16 years of age. Points the paper makes about the study in general: The control group was slightly older than the multiple sclerosis patient group. Compared with controls, multiple sclerosis patients had significantly lower normalized Chao1 diversity, a finding suggesting substantial peripheral T-cell clonal expansion. Strong co-clustering of samples prepared in the same batch was shown by direct clustering with F measure, prompting a batch-effect correction. Significantly higher frequencies in patients than in controls were found for roughly 5 TRBV segments, including TRBV5-6, TRBV5-1 and TRBV20-1.

The V and J genes are TRBV12-3 or TRBV12-4 and TRBJ2-1; TRBD2 lines up with 7 middle nucleotides. The sequence derives from a girl aged 2-17 years with multiple sclerosis. Sample: blood. The CDR3 amino acid sequence is: CASGTGTKYNEQFF. The DNA is TGTGCCAGCGGCACCGGGACTAAGTACAATGAGCAGTTCTTC.